This T cell receptor beta chain was profiled in a study of blood T cells in healthy people across ages. Study outcomes and limitations: Estimated diversity that came from one million T cells was considered an underestimate.

This CDR3 comprises 12 residues. The germline gives CDR1 DFQATT, CDR2 SNEGSKA (reference sequence). A sample-barcoded 5' primer and a J-beta primer mix were used in a second PCR of roughly 7 to 12 cycles. Paired-end reads containing CDR3 totaled no fewer than 2.5 million for each sample. TCRdb independently ran MiXCR on the 5' RACE reads; one entry per CDR3 protein. The table lists some 1.4 million distinct CDR3 sequences, about 40% of them singletons. A word on this clonotype: Its antigen is as yet unknown.

Sequenced sample: blood. The receptor was isolated from a woman aged 18-29 years in good health. The chain links TRBV20-1 to TRBJ1-1, with 10 bases lining up with TRBD1. CDR3 nucleotide sequence: TGCCTACCGGACAGGGGGGACACTGAAGCTTTCTTT. Its protein product is CLPDRGDTEAFF.